This T cell receptor beta chain was sequenced in a study of shared clonotypes between healthy human individuals. In the CD4+ fraction, cells were divided into CD45RA+ naive and CD45RA-negative memory subsets. CDR1 is LNHDA, CDR2 SQIVND, per germline (reference sequence). The CDR3 is 14 amino acids. Trimming took 6 bases from V and 5 from J; bases not matched to a gene: 9. Generated by immunoSEQ multiplex PCR, the TCRdb table keeps only in-frame clones and is missing some. The sample yields millions of clones, approximately 94% seen once. The sample consisted of naive CD4+ T cells sorted from blood. The subset was: CD45RA+ positively selected. The gene calls are TRBV19 and TRBJ2-5; 7 bases map to TRBD1. This receptor was obtained from a man aged 18 to 30 in good health. The CDR3 DNA sequence: TGTGCCAGTAGAGTAACAGGGGCTGGGGAGACCCAGTACTTC. The encoded protein is CASRVTGAGETQYF.